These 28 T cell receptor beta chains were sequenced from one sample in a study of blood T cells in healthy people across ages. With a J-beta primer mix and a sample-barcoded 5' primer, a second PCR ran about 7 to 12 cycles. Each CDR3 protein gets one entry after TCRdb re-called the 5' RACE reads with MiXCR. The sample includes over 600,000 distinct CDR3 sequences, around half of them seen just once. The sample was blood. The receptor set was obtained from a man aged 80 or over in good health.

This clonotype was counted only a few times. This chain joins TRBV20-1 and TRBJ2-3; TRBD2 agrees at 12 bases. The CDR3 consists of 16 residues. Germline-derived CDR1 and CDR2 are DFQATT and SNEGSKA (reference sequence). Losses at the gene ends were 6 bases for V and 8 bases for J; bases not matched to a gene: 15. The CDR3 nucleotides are TGCAGTGCCAGGGGATGGGCTAGCGGGAGGGAGGGTACGCAGTATTTT. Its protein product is CSARGWASGREGTQYF.

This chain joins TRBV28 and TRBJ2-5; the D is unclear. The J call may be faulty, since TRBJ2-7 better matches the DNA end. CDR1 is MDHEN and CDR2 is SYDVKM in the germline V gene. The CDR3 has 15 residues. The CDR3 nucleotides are TGTGCCAGCAGTCCCTCCTCGAGGTTAGTTCGCGAGCAGTACTTC. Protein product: CASSPSSRLVREQYF.

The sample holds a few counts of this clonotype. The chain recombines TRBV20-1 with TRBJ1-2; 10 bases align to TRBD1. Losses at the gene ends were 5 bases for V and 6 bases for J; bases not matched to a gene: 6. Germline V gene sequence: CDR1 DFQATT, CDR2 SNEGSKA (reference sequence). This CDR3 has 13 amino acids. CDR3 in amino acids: CSAYGTGDHGYTF. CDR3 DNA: TGCAGTGCTTACGGGACAGGGGACCATGGCTACACCTTC.

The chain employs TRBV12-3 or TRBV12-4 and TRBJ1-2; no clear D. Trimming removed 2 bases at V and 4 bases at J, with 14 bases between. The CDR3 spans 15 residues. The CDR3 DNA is TGTGCCAGCAGTTTACTCCCTTTAAACTCCTATGGCTACACCTTC. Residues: CASSLLPLNSYGYTF.

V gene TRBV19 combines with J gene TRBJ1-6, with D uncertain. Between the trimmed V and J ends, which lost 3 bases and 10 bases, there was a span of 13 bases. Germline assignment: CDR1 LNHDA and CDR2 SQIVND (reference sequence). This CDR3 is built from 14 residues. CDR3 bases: TGTGCCAGTAGTATTGGGCAAACAAGGTCACCCCTCCACTTT. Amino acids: CASSIGQTRSPLHF.

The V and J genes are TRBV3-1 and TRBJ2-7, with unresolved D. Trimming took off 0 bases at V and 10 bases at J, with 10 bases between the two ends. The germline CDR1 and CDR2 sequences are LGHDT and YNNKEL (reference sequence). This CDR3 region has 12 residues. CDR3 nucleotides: TGTGCCAGCAGCCAAGATGGGAAAACCCAGTACTTC. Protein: CASSQDGKTQYF.

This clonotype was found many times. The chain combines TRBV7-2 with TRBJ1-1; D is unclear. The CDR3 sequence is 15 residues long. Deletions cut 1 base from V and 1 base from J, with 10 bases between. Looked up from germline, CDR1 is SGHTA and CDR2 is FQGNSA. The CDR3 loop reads CASSLGGGENTEAFF. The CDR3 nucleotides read TGTGCCAGCAGCTTAGGCGGTGGAGAGAACACTGAAGCTTTCTTT.

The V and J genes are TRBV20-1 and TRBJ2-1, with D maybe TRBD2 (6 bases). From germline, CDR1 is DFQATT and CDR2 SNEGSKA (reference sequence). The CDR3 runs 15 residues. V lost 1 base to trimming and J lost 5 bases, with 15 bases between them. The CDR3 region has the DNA TGCAGTGCTAGAGGGGGAGGCCCCTTAAACAATGAGCAGTTCTTC. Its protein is CSARGGGPLNNEQFF.

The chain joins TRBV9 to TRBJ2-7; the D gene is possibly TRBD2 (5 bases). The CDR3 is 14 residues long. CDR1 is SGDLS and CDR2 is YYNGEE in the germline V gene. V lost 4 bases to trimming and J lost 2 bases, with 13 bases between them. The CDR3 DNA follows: TGTGCCAGCAGCCTCCGGGGAACTACCTACGAGCAGTACTTC. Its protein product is CASSLRGTTYEQYF.

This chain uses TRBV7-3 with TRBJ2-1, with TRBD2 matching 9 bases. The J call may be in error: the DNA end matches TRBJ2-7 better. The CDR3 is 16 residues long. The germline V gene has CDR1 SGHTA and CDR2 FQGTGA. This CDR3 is CASSLNSGSNWNEQYF. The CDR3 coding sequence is TGTGCCAGCAGCTTAAATAGCGGGAGCAATTGGAATGAGCAGTACTTC.

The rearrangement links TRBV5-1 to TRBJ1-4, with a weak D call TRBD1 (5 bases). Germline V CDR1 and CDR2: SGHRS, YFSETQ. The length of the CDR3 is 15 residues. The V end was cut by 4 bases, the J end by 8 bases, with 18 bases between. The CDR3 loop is CASSIRQPGVEKLFF. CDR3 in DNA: TGCGCCAGCAGCATCAGACAGCCAGGTGTAGAAAAACTGTTTTTT.

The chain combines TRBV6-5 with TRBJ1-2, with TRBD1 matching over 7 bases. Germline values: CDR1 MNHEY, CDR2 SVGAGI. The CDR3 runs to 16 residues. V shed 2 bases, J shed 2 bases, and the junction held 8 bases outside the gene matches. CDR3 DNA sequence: TGTGCCAGCAGTTACACAAGACAGGGACCCAACTATGGCTACACCTTC. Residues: CASSYTRQGPNYGYTF.

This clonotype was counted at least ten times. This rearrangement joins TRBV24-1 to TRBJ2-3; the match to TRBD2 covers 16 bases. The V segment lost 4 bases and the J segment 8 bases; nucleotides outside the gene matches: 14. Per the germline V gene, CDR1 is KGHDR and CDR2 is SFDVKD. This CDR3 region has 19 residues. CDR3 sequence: CATSDANTGTSGRAATQYF. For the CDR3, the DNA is TGTGCCACCAGTGACGCGAACACCGGGACTAGCGGGAGGGCCGCTACGCAGTATTTT.

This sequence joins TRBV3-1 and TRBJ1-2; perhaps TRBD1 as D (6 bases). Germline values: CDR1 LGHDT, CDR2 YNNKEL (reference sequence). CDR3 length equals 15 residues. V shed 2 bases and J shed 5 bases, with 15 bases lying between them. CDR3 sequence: CASSQIPGQGYGYTF. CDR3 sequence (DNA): TGTGCCAGCAGCCAAATCCCCGGGCAGGGGTATGGCTACACCTTC.

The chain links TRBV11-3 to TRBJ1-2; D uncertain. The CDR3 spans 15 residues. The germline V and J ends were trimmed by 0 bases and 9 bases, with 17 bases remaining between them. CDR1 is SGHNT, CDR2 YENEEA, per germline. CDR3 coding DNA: TGTGCCAGCAGCTTAGATCTGAAGAACTTAGGCAGCTACACCTTC. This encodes CASSLDLKNLGSYTF.

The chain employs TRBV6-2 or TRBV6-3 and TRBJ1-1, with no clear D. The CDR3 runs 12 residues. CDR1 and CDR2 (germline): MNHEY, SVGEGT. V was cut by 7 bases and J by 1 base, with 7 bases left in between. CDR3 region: CASKTRNTEAFF. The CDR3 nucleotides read TGTGCCAGCAAGACTAGGAACACTGAAGCTTTCTTT.

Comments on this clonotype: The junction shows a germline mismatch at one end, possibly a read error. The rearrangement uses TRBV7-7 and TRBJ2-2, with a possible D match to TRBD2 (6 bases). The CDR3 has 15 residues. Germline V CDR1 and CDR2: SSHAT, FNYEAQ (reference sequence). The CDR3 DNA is TGTGCTAGCAGCCAAACTAGCAGGAACACCGGGGAGCTGTTTTTT. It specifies CASSQTSRNTGELFF.

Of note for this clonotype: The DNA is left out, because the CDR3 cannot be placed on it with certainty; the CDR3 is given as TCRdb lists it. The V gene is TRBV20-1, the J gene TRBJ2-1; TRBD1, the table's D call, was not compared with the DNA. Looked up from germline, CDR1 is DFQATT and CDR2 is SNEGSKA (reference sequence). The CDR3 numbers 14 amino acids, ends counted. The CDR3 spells CSTSGAGEYNEQYF.

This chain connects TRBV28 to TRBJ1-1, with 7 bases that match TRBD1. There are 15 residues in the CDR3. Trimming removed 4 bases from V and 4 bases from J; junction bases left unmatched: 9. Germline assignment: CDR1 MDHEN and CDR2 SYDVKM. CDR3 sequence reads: CASSWSTGIVTEAFF. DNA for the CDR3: TGTGCCAGCAGTTGGTCGACAGGGATCGTCACTGAAGCTTTCTTT.

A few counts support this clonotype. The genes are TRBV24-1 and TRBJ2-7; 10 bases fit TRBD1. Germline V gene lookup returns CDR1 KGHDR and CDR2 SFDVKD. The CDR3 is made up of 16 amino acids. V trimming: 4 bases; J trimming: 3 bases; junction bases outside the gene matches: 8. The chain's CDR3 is CATSDPGQGLGYEQYF. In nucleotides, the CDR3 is TGTGCCACCAGTGACCCGGGACAGGGGCTTGGCTACGAGCAGTACTTC.

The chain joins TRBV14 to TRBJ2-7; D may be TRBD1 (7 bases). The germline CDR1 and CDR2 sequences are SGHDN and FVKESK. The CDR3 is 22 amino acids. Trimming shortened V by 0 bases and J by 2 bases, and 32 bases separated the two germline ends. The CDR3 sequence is CASSQDFSLGTVREEPTYEQYF. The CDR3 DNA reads TGTGCCAGCAGCCAAGACTTCTCTCTCGGGACAGTCAGGGAGGAACCGACCTACGAGCAGTACTTC.

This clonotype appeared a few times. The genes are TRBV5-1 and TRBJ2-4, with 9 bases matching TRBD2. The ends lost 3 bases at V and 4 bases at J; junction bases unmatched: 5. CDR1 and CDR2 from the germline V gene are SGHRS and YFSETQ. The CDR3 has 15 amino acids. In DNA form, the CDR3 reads TGCGCCAGCAGCTCCGGGACTAGCCATAAAAACATTCAGTACTTC. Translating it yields CASSSGTSHKNIQYF.

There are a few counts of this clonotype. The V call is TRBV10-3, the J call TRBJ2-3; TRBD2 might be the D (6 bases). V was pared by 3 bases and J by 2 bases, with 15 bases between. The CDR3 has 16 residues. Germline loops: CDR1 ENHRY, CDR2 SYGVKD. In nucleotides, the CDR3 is TGTGCCATCAGTGAAACAAGCGGAGGGTACACAGATACGCAGTATTTT. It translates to CAISETSGGYTDTQYF.

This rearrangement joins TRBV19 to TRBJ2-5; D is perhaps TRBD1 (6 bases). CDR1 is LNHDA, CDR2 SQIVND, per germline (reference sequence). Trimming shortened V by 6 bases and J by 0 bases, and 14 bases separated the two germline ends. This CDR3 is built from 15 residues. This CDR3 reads CASRRTALYQETQYF. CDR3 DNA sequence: TGTGCCAGTAGGAGGACAGCGTTGTACCAAGAGACCCAGTACTTC.

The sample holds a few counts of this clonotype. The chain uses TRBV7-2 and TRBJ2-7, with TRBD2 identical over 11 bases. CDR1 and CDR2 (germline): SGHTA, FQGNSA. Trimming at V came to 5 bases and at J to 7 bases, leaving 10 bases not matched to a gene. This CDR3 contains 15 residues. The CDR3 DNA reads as TGTGCCAGCAGCGGTACTAGCGGGAGTTGGGTTGAGCAGTACTTC. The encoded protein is CASSGTSGSWVEQYF.

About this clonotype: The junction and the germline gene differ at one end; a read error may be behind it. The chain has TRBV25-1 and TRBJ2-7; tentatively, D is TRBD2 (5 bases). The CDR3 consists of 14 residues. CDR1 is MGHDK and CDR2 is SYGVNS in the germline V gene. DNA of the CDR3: TGTGCCTGCAGTGTTGGGGAGTTACGGCAGGCCCAGTACTTC. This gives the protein CACSVGELRQAQYF.

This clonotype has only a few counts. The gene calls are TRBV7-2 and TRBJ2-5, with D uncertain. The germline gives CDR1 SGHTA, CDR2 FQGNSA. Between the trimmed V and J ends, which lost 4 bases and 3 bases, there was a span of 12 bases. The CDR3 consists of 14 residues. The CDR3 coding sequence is TGTGCCAGCAGCTCTCGGTACCGGGAAGAGACCCAGTACTTC. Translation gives CASSSRYREETQYF.

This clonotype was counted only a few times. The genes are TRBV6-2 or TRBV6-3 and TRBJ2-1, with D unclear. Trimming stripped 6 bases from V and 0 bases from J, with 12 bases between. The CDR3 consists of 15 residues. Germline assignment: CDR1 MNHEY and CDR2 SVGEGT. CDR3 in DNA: TGTGCCAGCAGAAGTCTCCTGAGCTCCTACAATGAGCAGTTCTTC. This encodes CASRSLLSSYNEQFF.